The rows below give T cell receptor beta chains drawn from one sample of a study of cytomegalovirus exposure and HLA in healthy donors. Clones were read by immunoSEQ multiplex PCR, and TCRdb kept only the in-frame ones, dropping some. The data show 130,000 to 150,000 clones, 80% seen once. The source material was PBMCs. The source is a man aged 40-49 years in good health and CMV-seronegative. Each CDR3 is given with its conserved first and last residue. A D gene is named only where the DNA matches it firmly. Clone size is given for some rows only: seen once, a few or many times, or a class if the clone is expanded.

V gene,J gene,clone size,D gene,CDR3 length,CDR3 DNA,CDR3 protein
TRBV29-1,TRBJ1-1,NA,TRBD1,15,TGCAGCGCTTGGGACAGCGGGGGGAAGAACACTGAAGCTTTCTTT,CSAWDSGGKNTEAFF
TRBV2,TRBJ2-7,NA,TRBD1,11,TGTGCCAGTCAGACAGGGGGCGAGCAGTACTTC,CASQTGGEQYF
TRBV6-1,TRBJ1-3,NA,NA,15,TGTGCCAGCAGTGGTCTGCTGAGCTCTGGAAACACCATATATTTT,CASSGLLSSGNTIYF
TRBV28,TRBJ2-3,NA,NA,17,TGTGCCAGCAGTTTGAGGACAGGCCCGGGGGGCACAGATACGCAGTATTTT,CASSLRTGPGGTDTQYF
TRBV19,TRBJ2-5,NA,NA,13,TGTGCCAGTAGTATAGGCGGGGAAGAGACCCAGTACTTC,CASSIGGEETQYF
TRBV9,TRBJ1-2,NA,TRBD1,16,TGTGCCAGCAGCGTCGCAAGACAGGGGCCAGGCTATGGCTACACCTTC,CASSVARQGPGYGYTF
TRBV5-6,TRBJ2-7,NA,TRBD1,14,TGTGCCAGCAGCTCTGGACAGGGCTCCTACGAGCAGTACTTC,CASSSGQGSYEQYF
TRBV29-1,TRBJ1-1,NA,NA,13,TGCAGCGTCTCCGGGAGCCCGAACACTGAAGCTTTCTTT,CSVSGSPNTEAFF
TRBV2,TRBJ2-3,NA,TRBD1,15,TGTGCCAGCAGGCCGGGACAGGGGCTGACAGATACGCAGTATTTT,CASRPGQGLTDTQYF
TRBV10-2,TRBJ2-5,NA,TRBD1,18,TGCGCCAGCAGTGAGCAGGGGACAGTCGGCTCCCGGGGTCAAGCCCAGTACTTC,CASSEQGTVGSRGQAQYF
TRBV7-8,TRBJ1-2,NA,TRBD1,15,TGTGCCAGCAGCTTAGCCGGGACAGGGGGCCGTGGCTACACCTTC,CASSLAGTGGRGYTF
TRBV5-4,TRBJ2-7,NA,NA,15,TGTGCCAGCAGCCCCCCCTCCGTGGCATCCTACGAGCAGTACTTC,CASSPPSVASYEQYF
TRBV7-9,TRBJ1-2,few,NA,13,TGTGCCAGCAGCTTTCAGGGGAAGTATGGCTACACCTTC,CASSFQGKYGYTF
TRBV5-1,TRBJ1-6,NA,TRBD1,16,TGCGCCAGCAGCTTGGCTGCGAACAGGGGGAATTCACCCCTCCACTTT,CASSLAANRGNSPLHF
TRBV6-5,TRBJ2-5,NA,TRBD2,15,TGTGCCAGCAGTTCTTCTAGCGGGGGGGCCGGTGAGCAGTACTTC,CASSSSSGGAGEQYF
TRBV2,TRBJ2-7,few,TRBD1,12,TGTGCCACAGGGACAGACTCCTACGAGCAGTACTTC,CATGTDSYEQYF
TRBV18,TRBJ2-5,NA,NA,15,TGTGCCAGCTCACCATCTAGACAGGCTCAAGAGACCCAGTACTTC,CASSPSRQAQETQYF
TRBV4-2,TRBJ1-1,NA,NA,12,TGTGCCAGCAGCCAAGATAGACAGAGAGCTTTCTTT,CASSQDRQRAFF
TRBV2,TRBJ1-5,few,TRBD1,13,TGTGCCAGCAAGGGACAGGTCAATCAGCCCCAGCATTTT,CASKGQVNQPQHF
TRBV6-4,TRBJ2-3,few,TRBD2,15,TGTGCCAGCAGTGTTAGCGGGGGGGCCACAGATACGCAGTATTTT,CASSVSGGATDTQYF
TRBV7-2,TRBJ1-5,NA,TRBD1,15,TGTGCCAGCAGCTTAACAGGGGGCAGCAATCAGCCCCAGCATTTT,CASSLTGGSNQPQHF
TRBV18,TRBJ2-7,NA,TRBD2,17,TGTGCCAGCTCACCAGTAACCCCTAGCGGGGGGAGCTACGAGCAGTACTTC,CASSPVTPSGGSYEQYF
TRBV5-1,TRBJ2-7,NA,NA,14,TGCGCCAGCAGCTTGGCCGCTGGACAGTACGAGCAGTACTTC,CASSLAAGQYEQYF
TRBV7-9,TRBJ1-5,NA,NA,12,TGTGCCAGCAGCTTAGCAGGGGAGCCCCAGCATTTT,CASSLAGEPQHF
TRBV4-1,TRBJ2-7,few,NA,15,TGCGCCAGCAGCCAAGCCTCCGGACAGACCTACGAGCAGTACTTC,CASSQASGQTYEQYF
TRBV14,TRBJ2-3,NA,TRBD2,17,TGTGCCAGCAGCCAAGTAGCTCAGCGGGGGGGGAGAGATACGCAGTATTTT,CASSQVAQRGGRDTQYF
TRBV27,TRBJ1-1,NA,NA,16,TGTGCCAGCAGTTTAAGGCCGACAGGTTCGAACACTGAAGCTTTCTTT,CASSLRPTGSNTEAFF
TRBV7-9,TRBJ1-3,NA,TRBD1,13,TGTGCCAGAGACAGGGACTCTGGAAACACCATATATTTT,CARDRDSGNTIYF
TRBV6-1,TRBJ2-5,NA,TRBD2,14,TGTGCCAGCAGGGAGGGAGCGGGGCGGGAGACCCAGTACTTC,CASREGAGRETQYF
TRBV7-8,TRBJ1-2,NA,NA,15,TGTGCCAGCAGCTTAGTACGTCAGGGGCTCAGGGGCTACACCTTC,CASSLVRQGLRGYTF
TRBV11-2,TRBJ2-7,NA,TRBD2,18,TGTGCCAGCACCCGGACTAGCGGGGGGGCCCTCCTCTCCTACGAGCAGTACTTC,CASTRTSGGALLSYEQYF
TRBV10-1,TRBJ2-7,NA,NA,14,TGCGCCAGCAGTGACCTAGACAGGACCTACGAGCAGTACTTC,CASSDLDRTYEQYF
TRBV27,TRBJ1-2,NA,NA,13,TGTGCCAGCAGTTTATTCCCGAACTATGGCTACACCTTC,CASSLFPNYGYTF
TRBV28,TRBJ1-2,NA,NA,12,TGTGCCAGCAGGCGGACAGAGGGAGGCTACACCTTC,CASRRTEGGYTF
TRBV6-1,TRBJ1-3,NA,NA,15,TGTGCCAGCAGTGAAGTGCATAGCTCTGGAAACACCATATATTTT,CASSEVHSSGNTIYF
TRBV6-5,TRBJ1-1,NA,TRBD1,15,TGTGCCAGCAGTTACCAGACAGGGATGAACACTGAAGCTTTCTTT,CASSYQTGMNTEAFF
TRBV30,TRBJ2-3,NA,TRBD2,19,TGTGCCTGGAGTGCTTCCACTAGCGGGGGGCATACTAGCACAGATACGCAGTATTTT,CAWSASTSGGHTSTDTQYF
TRBV7-7,TRBJ1-1,NA,NA,12,TGTGCCAGCAGCTCCCAGCCTTCGGGAGCTTTCTTT,CASSSQPSGAFF
TRBV18,TRBJ1-2,NA,TRBD1,13,TGTGCCAGCTCAGGGACAGGGGACTATGGCTACACCTTC,CASSGTGDYGYTF
TRBV19,TRBJ2-7,NA,NA,12,TGTGCCAGTAGTATAGGAGGATACGAGCAGTACTTC,CASSIGGYEQYF
TRBV9,TRBJ2-5,NA,TRBD2,17,TGTGCCAGCAGCGTAGTGGACGGGGGGGGTTTCCAAGAGACCCAGTACTTC,CASSVVDGGGFQETQYF